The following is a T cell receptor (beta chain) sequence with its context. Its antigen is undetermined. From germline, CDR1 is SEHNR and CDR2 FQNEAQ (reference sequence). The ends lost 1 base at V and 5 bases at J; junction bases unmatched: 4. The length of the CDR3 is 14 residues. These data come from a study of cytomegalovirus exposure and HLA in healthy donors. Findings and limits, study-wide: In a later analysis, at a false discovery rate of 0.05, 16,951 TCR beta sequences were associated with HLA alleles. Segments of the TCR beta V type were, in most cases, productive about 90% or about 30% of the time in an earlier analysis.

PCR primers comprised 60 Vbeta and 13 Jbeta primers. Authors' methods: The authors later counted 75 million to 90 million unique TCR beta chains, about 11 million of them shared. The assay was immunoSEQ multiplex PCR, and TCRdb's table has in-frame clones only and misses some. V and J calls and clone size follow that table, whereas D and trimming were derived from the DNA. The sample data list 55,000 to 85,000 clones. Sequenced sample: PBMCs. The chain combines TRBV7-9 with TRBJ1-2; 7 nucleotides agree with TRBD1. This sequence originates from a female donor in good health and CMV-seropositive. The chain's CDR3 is CASSLGRGNYGYTF. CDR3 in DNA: TGTGCCAGCAGCTTAGGCAGGGGGAATTATGGCTACACCTTC.